Shown below are 17 T cell receptor beta chains from a single sample sequenced in a study of neurological immune-mediated disorders. One entry per CDR3 protein, called by TCRdb with MiXCR from the 5' RACE reads. The sample holds 80,000 or so distinct CDR3 sequences, 9.4% seen once. Sequencing input: PBMCs. These receptors were obtained from a man between 45 and 60 years old in good health.

This clonotype showed up many times. The chain links TRBV6-6 to TRBJ2-5; 10 bases agree with TRBD1. With V trimmed by 5 bases and J by 7 bases, 7 bases remained unmatched. Germline V CDR1 and CDR2: MNHNY, SVGAGI (reference sequence). The CDR3 totals 14 residues. The CDR3 loop is CASSHGQGDRTQYF. The CDR3, as DNA: TGTGCCAGCAGTCACGGACAGGGGGATAGGACCCAGTACTTC.

Many counts were recorded for this clonotype. This chain uses TRBV20-1 with TRBJ2-1; D unresolved. V dropped 3 bases and J dropped 6 bases, with 6 bases sitting between them. Germline loops: CDR1 DFQATT, CDR2 SNEGSKA (reference sequence). The CDR3 totals 11 residues. The CDR3 sequence is CSASTRNEQFF. CDR3 DNA sequence: TGCAGTGCTAGTACTCGCAATGAGCAGTTCTTC.

This clonotype has only a few counts. The CDR3 is CASSEISLGQGHTGELFF. CDR3 DNA sequence: TGTGCCAGCAGTGAAATTTCCTTGGGACAGGGACATACCGGGGAGCTGTTTTTT. This chain connects TRBV6-1 to TRBJ2-2, with 9 bases fitting TRBD1. Trimming removed 2 bases from V and 5 bases from J; junction bases left unmatched: 12. The CDR3 contains 18 residues. The germline gives CDR1 MNHNS, CDR2 SASEGT.

This clonotype has a count of ten or more. The chain has TRBV2 and TRBJ1-2; D not resolved. The CDR3 contains 13 residues. The germline V gene has CDR1 SNHLY and CDR2 FYNNEI. Deletions cut 2 bases from V and 3 bases from J, with 7 bases between. This chain's CDR3 is CASSESLYYGYTF. The CDR3 nucleotides are TGTGCCAGCAGTGAATCGTTATACTATGGCTACACCTTC.

Many counts were recorded for this clonotype. This chain uses TRBV3-1 with TRBJ1-2; D is unresolved. The CDR3 extends over 13 amino acids. Trimming took off 2 bases at V and 2 bases at J, with 6 bases between the two ends. Germline CDR1 and CDR2: LGHDT and YNNKEL (reference sequence). The CDR3 region has the DNA TGTGCCAGCAGCCAATCCGGGAACTATGGCTACACCTTC. It yields the protein CASSQSGNYGYTF.

This clonotype was observed many times. V is TRBV7-3 and J is TRBJ2-2, with 10 bases aligning to TRBD2. The CDR3 runs 15 residues. Germline CDR1 SGHTA, CDR2 FQGTGA. The ends lost 5 bases at V and 3 bases at J; junction bases unmatched: 3. CDR3 amino acids: CASSPAGGHTGELFF. The CDR3 coding sequence is TGTGCCAGCAGCCCAGCGGGGGGGCACACCGGGGAGCTGTTTTTT.

In regard to this clonotype: The junction does not match germline at one end; this may be a read error. V gene TRBV10-3 combines with J gene TRBJ2-7, with 8 bases lining up with TRBD2. The CDR3 is made up of 15 amino acids. The germline V gene has CDR1 ENHRY and CDR2 SYGVKD. CDR3 loop: CVISWAGGRVYEQYF. CDR3 in DNA: TGTGTCATCAGCTGGGCGGGGGGCCGAGTCTACGAGCAGTACTTC.

This clonotype has a handful of counts. The chain combines TRBV20-1 with TRBJ2-3; 10 nucleotides line up with TRBD2. The CDR3 totals 15 residues. The germline CDR1 and CDR2 sequences are DFQATT and SNEGSKA (reference sequence). V lost 0 bases to trimming and J lost 7 bases; unmatched junction nucleotides: 7. The CDR3 region has the DNA TGCAGTGCTAGAGATAGCCTAGCGGGGGCGAATACGCAGTATTTT. It is translated as CSARDSLAGANTQYF.

Ten or more counts support this clonotype. The chain carries TRBV25-1 and TRBJ2-7, with D unresolved. Germline V CDR1 and CDR2: MGHDK, SYGVNS. This CDR3 has 14 amino acids. The V end was cut by 2 bases, the J end by 7 bases, with 15 bases between. The CDR3 DNA reads TGTGCCAGCAGTGAACAAGGGCCCTGGGGAGAGCAGTACTTC. Its protein product is CASSEQGPWGEQYF.

V is TRBV3-1 and J is TRBJ2-7; perhaps TRBD1 as D (5 bases). CDR3 length equals 13 residues. Germline CDR1 LGHDT, CDR2 YNNKEL (reference sequence). V was pared by 6 bases and J by 5 bases, with 14 bases between. The CDR3 DNA follows: TGTGCCAGCAGATCGCAGGGCGTCAACGAGCAGTACTTC. This sequence encodes CASRSQGVNEQYF.

At least ten counts were recorded for this clonotype. The CDR3, as DNA: TGCGCCAGCAGCTTGGCGGGGGACGTCTACAATGAGCAGTTCTTC. Its protein is CASSLAGDVYNEQFF. This chain joins TRBV5-1 and TRBJ2-1; tentative D call: TRBD2 (6 bases). Germline-derived CDR1 and CDR2 are SGHRS and YFSETQ. Trimming removed 0 bases at V and 3 bases at J, with 10 bases between. The CDR3 extends over 15 amino acids.

This clonotype was observed many times. The genes are TRBV5-1 and TRBJ1-6; no reliable D call. Trimming removed 0 bases from V and 0 bases from J, with 7 bases in between. CDR3 length: 16 amino acids. Germline values: CDR1 SGHRS, CDR2 YFSETQ. Written as DNA, the CDR3 is TGCGCCAGCAGCTTGGGCGGGAACTCCTATAATTCACCCCTCCACTTT. Protein: CASSLGGNSYNSPLHF.

This clonotype was seen ten or more times. The genes are TRBV14 and TRBJ2-1, with D possibly called TRBD1 or TRBD2 (5 bases each). The CDR3 covers 14 residues. Germline V gene lookup returns CDR1 SGHDN and CDR2 FVKESK. Trimming removed 1 base from V and 7 bases from J, with 11 bases in between. The CDR3 is CASSQGNWGNEQFF. The CDR3 DNA sequence: TGTGCCAGCAGCCAAGGGAATTGGGGGAATGAGCAGTTCTTC.

This clonotype was seen at least ten times. The chain couples TRBV5-1 to TRBJ2-3; D unclear. The germline V and J ends were trimmed by 0 bases and 1 base, with 9 bases remaining between them. This CDR3 is built from 15 residues. CDR1 SGHRS and CDR2 YFSETQ come from the germline V gene. DNA of the CDR3: TGCGCCAGCAGCTTGGTAGACACCCGCACAGATACGCAGTATTTT. It codes for CASSLVDTRTDTQYF.

This clonotype was counted ten times or more. The rearrangement joins TRBV12-3 or TRBV12-4 to TRBJ1-2; D not certain. V lost 1 base to trimming and J lost 8 bases, with 11 bases between them. This CDR3 comprises 13 residues. The CDR3 nucleotides read TGTGCCAGCAGTTTAGGGGCATCCCGGGGCTACACCTTC. Translated: CASSLGASRGYTF.

This clonotype was seen a handful of times. This chain joins TRBV20-1 and TRBJ2-3; no clear D. CDR1 and CDR2 from the germline V gene are DFQATT and SNEGSKA (reference sequence). Between the trimmed V and J ends, which lost 4 bases and 0 bases, there was a span of 14 bases. The CDR3 covers 15 residues. CDR3 loop: CSATYSGPSTDTQYF. DNA for the CDR3: TGCAGTGCTACCTACAGTGGCCCTAGCACAGATACGCAGTATTTT.

This clonotype was seen many times. The chain is built from TRBV12-3 or TRBV12-4 and TRBJ1-3, with no clear D. The CDR3 runs 16 residues. Trimming stripped 1 base from V and 2 bases from J, with 12 bases between. CDR3 region: CASSLGMAGAGNTIYF. In DNA form, the CDR3 reads TGTGCCAGCAGTTTAGGCATGGCCGGGGCTGGAAACACCATATATTTT.